The 21 T cell receptor beta chains below all came from one sample that was sequenced in a study of identical twins. TCRdb ran MiXCR on the 5' RACE reads and lists one entry per CDR3 protein. Altogether approximately 230,000 distinct CDR3 sequences are present, about 14% being singletons, with the ten largest covering around 9.5%. The specimen sequenced was memory (CD45RO+) T cells sorted from blood. The receptor source for this set is a woman younger than 35 in good health.

This clonotype came up many times. The chain employs TRBV5-6 and TRBJ2-1, with 8 bases that match TRBD2. V lost 1 base, J lost 4 bases, and 7 bases stayed unmatched. Germline CDR1 and CDR2: SGHDT and YYEEEE. The CDR3 spans 16 residues. The CDR3 loop is CASSLPQREIYNEQFF. In DNA form, the CDR3 reads TGTGCCAGCAGCTTGCCCCAGCGGGAGATATACAATGAGCAGTTCTTC.

The rearrangement links TRBV5-1 to TRBJ2-1, with D perhaps TRBD2 (6 bases). CDR3 length equals 16 residues. The germline CDR1 and CDR2 sequences are SGHRS and YFSETQ. Deletions cut 6 bases from V and 0 bases from J, with 16 bases between. CDR3 coding DNA: TGCGCCAGCAATTACCTAGCGCAAAGCTCCTACAATGAGCAGTTCTTC. This encodes CASNYLAQSSYNEQFF.

The V call is TRBV10-2, the J call TRBJ1-2; 9 positions match TRBD1. Germline CDR1 and CDR2: WSHSY and SAAADI. V shed 3 bases and J 8 bases; nucleotides not matched to a gene: 4. This CDR3 is 13 amino acids long. As DNA, the CDR3 is TGCGCCAGCAGTGATAACAGGGGGCAGGGCTACACCTTC. Its protein product is CASSDNRGQGYTF.

This clonotype was seen at least ten times. The gene calls are TRBV5-6 and TRBJ2-1; D might be TRBD1 (6 bases). This CDR3 is 13 amino acids long. V was trimmed by 0 bases and J by 10 bases, leaving 11 bases between them. From germline, CDR1 is SGHDT and CDR2 YYEEEE. The DNA of the CDR3 is TGTGCCAGCAGCTTGGGAAGGGGGTTAGAGCAGTTCTTC. As protein: CASSLGRGLEQFF.

V usage is TRBV20-1 and J usage is TRBJ2-7; D may be TRBD1 or TRBD2 (5 bases each). Trimming took 1 base from V and 6 from J, leaving 16 bases between them. CDR1 DFQATT and CDR2 SNEGSKA come from the germline V gene (reference sequence). The CDR3 length is 14 residues. The CDR3 DNA follows: TGCAGTGCTAGAGGAGGGGACCCCACAGGCGAGCAGTACTTC. It translates to CSARGGDPTGEQYF.

This clonotype turned up a few times. The chain is built from TRBV27 and TRBJ2-1; D call uncertain. V was shortened by 8 bases and J by 8 bases, with 13 bases between the two germline ends. CDR3 length: 12 amino acids. Germline CDR1 and CDR2: MNHEY and SMNVEV (reference sequence). The CDR3 loop is CASGRPHDEQFF. The CDR3 DNA reads TGTGCCAGCGGCAGGCCCCATGATGAGCAGTTCTTC.

This sequence joins TRBV3-1 and TRBJ1-2; 8 positions match TRBD1. Trimming took 1 base from V and 4 from J; bases not matched to a gene: 14. CDR3 size: 18 residues. Per the germline V gene, CDR1 is LGHDT and CDR2 is YNNKEL (reference sequence). The CDR3 sequence is CASSQGQGRVNRGYGYTF. CDR3 nucleotides: TGTGCCAGCAGCCAAGGACAGGGGAGGGTAAATCGCGGCTATGGCTACACCTTC. The full variable domain, its missing parts supplied by reference TRBV3-1 and TRBJ1-2, is DTAVSQTPKYLVTQMGNDKSIKCEQNLGHDTMYWYKQDSKKFLKIMFSYNNKELIINETVPNRFSPKSPDKAHLNLHINSLELGDSAVYFCASSQGQGRVNRGYGYTFGSGTRLTVV.

A few counts support this clonotype. The V gene is TRBV7-9, the J gene TRBJ1-1, with unresolved D. Trimming removed 7 bases at V and 0 bases at J, with 9 bases between. The CDR3 runs to 13 residues. Germline V gene sequence: CDR1 SEHNR, CDR2 FQNEAQ (reference sequence). In nucleotides, the CDR3 is TGTGCCAGCAACATGGGGATGAACACTGAAGCTTTCTTT. Its protein is CASNMGMNTEAFF.

This clonotype has a count of ten or more. CDR3 nucleotide sequence: TGCAGCGTTGAAACGCAGTCAGATACGCAGTATTTT. Residues: CSVETQSDTQYF. V gene TRBV29-1 combines with J gene TRBJ2-3; D call uncertain. CDR1 and CDR2 (germline): SQVTM, ANQGSEA. Trimming removed 2 bases from V and 4 bases from J, with 7 bases in between. This CDR3 spans 12 amino acids.

This rearrangement joins TRBV30 to TRBJ2-1; D remains unclear. CDR3 length equals 14 residues. V was shortened by 0 bases and J by 7 bases, with 13 bases between the two germline ends. Looked up from germline, CDR1 is GTSNPN and CDR2 is SVGIG (reference sequence). The CDR3, as DNA: TGTGCCTGGAGTGTGTCAGCACTGGGAAATGAGCAGTTCTTC. The encoded protein is CAWSVSALGNEQFF.

The CDR3 DNA reads as TGCAGTGCTAAGGACGGCTATGGCTACACCTTC. This translates into CSAKDGYGYTF. The V and J genes are TRBV20-1 and TRBJ1-2; D remains unclear. CDR1 and CDR2 from the germline V gene are DFQATT and SNEGSKA (reference sequence). This CDR3 contains 11 residues. Trimming removed 4 bases at V and 4 bases at J, with 7 bases between.

The rearrangement links TRBV5-6 to TRBJ1-1; D gene ambiguous. The V gene's germline CDR1 is SGHDT and CDR2 YYEEEE. Trimming took off 0 bases at V and 5 bases at J, with 14 bases between the two ends. The CDR3 consists of 15 residues. The CDR3 coding sequence is TGTGCCAGCAGCTTGGATGCTAGGTTGGGAACTGAAGCTTTCTTT. Translated, it gives CASSLDARLGTEAFF.

CDR3 residues: CASSGIGASTDTQYF. Written as DNA, the CDR3 is TGTGCCAGCAGCGGGATTGGGGCTAGCACAGATACGCAGTATTTT. The chain links TRBV7-9 to TRBJ2-3; D might be TRBD1 (5 bases). Germline CDR1 reads SEHNR; CDR2 reads FQNEAQ (reference sequence). V was cut by 5 bases and J by 0 bases, with 12 bases left in between. CDR3 size: 15 residues.

This clonotype was found many times. The V call is TRBV9, the J call TRBJ2-7, with 7 bases aligning to TRBD2. Trimming took 4 bases from V and 2 from J; bases not matched to a gene: 18. The germline CDR1 and CDR2 sequences are SGDLS and YYNGEE. The CDR3 covers 18 residues. This chain's CDR3 is CASSPHERSTRGTYEQYF. CDR3 nucleotide sequence: TGTGCCAGCAGCCCCCATGAACGTAGTACGCGGGGGACCTACGAGCAGTACTTC.

This chain uses TRBV18 with TRBJ2-3; D uncertain. The germline CDR1 and CDR2 sequences are KGHSH and LQKENI. The CDR3 is 13 amino acids. V lost 4 bases and J 5 bases, leaving 10 bases between the germline ends. CDR3: CASSLDHEDTQYF. The CDR3 DNA sequence: TGTGCCAGCTCACTCGACCATGAAGATACGCAGTATTTT.

This clonotype was observed a few times. V usage is TRBV25-1 and J usage is TRBJ2-2, with D unclear. In germline, CDR1 is MGHDK, CDR2 SYGVNS. The V end was cut by 4 bases, the J end by 4 bases, with 10 bases between. This CDR3 region has 14 residues. The CDR3 DNA reads TGTGCCAGCAGTGGTTCTGCAGCCACCGGGGAGCTGTTTTTT. Its protein is CASSGSAATGELFF.

Many counts were recorded for this clonotype. The chain has TRBV25-1 and TRBJ2-3; D remains unclear. The germline V and J ends were trimmed by 8 bases and 0 bases, with 12 bases remaining between them. The CDR3 runs to 14 residues. Germline-derived CDR1 and CDR2 are MGHDK and SYGVNS. CDR3 bases: TGTGCCAGCTCGACGCGTGGTAGCACAGATACGCAGTATTTT. It specifies CASSTRGSTDTQYF.

The CDR3 DNA sequence: TGCGCCAGCAGCCAAGTAGGCCCGGTTATTGCTTTCTTT. Its translation is CASSQVGPVIAFF. This chain uses TRBV4-1 with TRBJ1-1; unclear D gene. The CDR3 length is 13 residues. V lost 1 base and J 11 bases, leaving 14 bases between the germline ends. Germline CDR1 is MGHRA and CDR2 is YSYEKL.

This clonotype was seen ten or more times. V gene TRBV6-1 combines with J gene TRBJ1-3; D is ambiguous. The V end lost 7 bases, the J end lost 0 bases, and 16 bases lay between the germline ends. This CDR3 has 16 amino acids. Germline V CDR1 and CDR2: MNHNS, SASEGT. CDR3 region: CASTPGGTVSGNTIYF. In DNA form, the CDR3 reads TGTGCCAGCACGCCCGGAGGCACAGTCTCTGGAAACACCATATATTTT.

CDR3 residues: CASSMAPGRGTDTQYF. The CDR3 DNA follows: TGCGCCAGCAGCATGGCGCCTGGGCGGGGTACAGATACGCAGTATTTT. The chain employs TRBV5-1 and TRBJ2-3; D possibly corresponds to TRBD2 (6 bases). The CDR3 covers 16 residues. V was clipped by 4 bases and J by 3 bases, with 18 bases between them. Germline CDR1 reads SGHRS; CDR2 reads YFSETQ.

This clonotype came up many times. The V and J genes are TRBV27 and TRBJ1-4; the match to TRBD1 covers 9 bases. The germline V gene has CDR1 MNHEY and CDR2 SMNVEV (reference sequence). V lost 6 bases, J lost 4 bases, and 6 bases stayed unmatched. The CDR3 has 15 residues. The CDR3 bases are TGTGCCAGCAGCGACAGGGGGACAATTAATGAAAAACTGTTTTTT. This codes for CASSDRGTINEKLFF.